Sequencing of this TCR beta chain was carried out in a study of neurological immune-mediated disorders. This clonotype came up many times. Its specificity is unknown. From germline, CDR1 is SGHVS and CDR2 FNYEAQ. J gave up 3 bases and V 3 bases, and 9 bases lay outside the gene matches. The CDR3 is 17 residues long. Study-wide results and caveats: The multiple sclerosis repertoire cluster was not associated with any clinical or MRI feature, with the authors stating that larger cohorts are needed.

TCRdb re-analysed the 5' RACE reads in MiXCR, keeping a single row per CDR3 protein. The table shows 15,000 to 20,000 distinct CDR3 sequences, with over 2.5% occurring only once. The origin of this receptor is a woman younger than 30 with multiple sclerosis. V and J are TRBV7-6 and TRBJ2-2; 8 nucleotides align to TRBD1. The sample comprised PBMCs. The CDR3 nucleotides read TGTGCCAGCAGCTTTGGGACGGGACAGGTCGACACCGGGGAGCTGTTTTTT. This encodes CASSFGTGQVDTGELFF.